This TCR beta chain was captured in a study of blood T cell repertoires in COVID-19. For the study at large: Sites in the United States, Italy and Spain provided acute and convalescent COVID-19 samples. Sample material is recorded as cDNA or gDNA derived from T cells, B-cell-depleted T cells, or PBMCs.

The V gene lost 4 bases and the J gene lost 14 bases, with 29 bases spanning the gap. CDR1 is LNHDA, CDR2 SQIVND, per germline (reference sequence). CDR3 size: 16 residues. Original analysis: Counts of nucleated cells, estimated from reference gene primer amplification, were obtained. Using immunoSEQ multiplex PCR, the repertoire was profiled, and TCRdb retains in-frame clones only, with some absent. That table supplies the V and J calls and clone size; D and trimming were determined from the DNA. Among over 200,000 clones listed, 83% were seen once. This clonotype was sampled from a middle-aged woman with active or convalescent COVID-19. Sequencing was carried out using peripheral blood. The chain links TRBV19 to TRBJ1-2, with D possibly TRBD1 on 6 matching bases. The CDR3 coding sequence is TGTGCCAGTAGTAGAGGCCGGTTGGACAGCCGCGTGTGGGGTACCTTC. As protein: CASSRGRLDSRVWGTF.